This TCR beta chain stems from a study of blood T cell repertoires in COVID-19. Study overall: The cDNA or gDNA used as material had been derived from T cells, B-cell-depleted T cells, or PBMCs.

The data were produced by immunoSEQ multiplex PCR, yet TCRdb's version contains in-frame clones alone and is incomplete. The sample includes some 210,000 clones, around four fifths of them seen just once. The TCR sequence derives from a middle-aged man with active or convalescent COVID-19. The sample consisted of peripheral blood.

For the CDR3, the DNA is TGTGCCAGCAGGGCCTCCGGGCCTCGAGGGCTTGGCTACACCTTC. Amino acid sequence: CASRASGPRGLGYTF. This sequence joins TRBV3-1 (or the pseudogene TRBV3-2) and TRBJ1-2; D unclear. Germline CDR1 and CDR2: LGHDT and YNNKEL (reference sequence). The CDR3 covers 15 residues. Trimming cost V 6 bases and J 7 bases, with 21 bases left between them.